The clone carrying this T cell receptor (beta chain) was seen many times. As yet, its antigen is unknown. The data were taken from a study of human T cells and chemical hapten exposure. Overall study context: Slight differences in pooled library volume were the main source of varying TCR yields across samples.

The study, taken as a whole, reports: Patch test scores rose with PT1 expanded TCR counts, a positive correlation.

MiXCR, run by TCRdb on the RACE reads, gives a single entry per CDR3 protein. The sample lists 300,000 to 450,000 distinct CDR3 sequences, 4% to 6% occurring once. Time point meaning: pre-sensitization, week 0. Treatment of the sample: therapeutic diphenylcyclopropenone sensitization with weekly scalp DPC. Those who donated were patients with alopecia, 18 to 70 years of age, and suitable for DPC. Trimming left V 4 bases short and J 0 bases short, with 15 bases between. The CDR3 extends over 15 amino acids. Germline V gene data show CDR1 as SQVTM and CDR2 as ANQGSEA. This material consisted of whole blood, taken in connection with sensitization to the hapten diphenylcyclopropenone (DPC). This sequence was found in a woman in her fifties or sixties with alopecia areata. Some clones in this sample may be carry-over from other donors' samples. The chain has TRBV29-1 and TRBJ1-2; D is perhaps TRBD1 (5 bases). The CDR3 DNA reads TGCAGCGTTGTAAGGGGCAGTCCCTCTAACTATGGCTACACCTTC. Residues: CSVVRGSPSNYGYTF.